Following are 27 T cell receptor beta chains from one sample sequenced in a study of Ad26.COV2.S vaccination and SARS-CoV-2 variants. Treatment indicated: some 20 received Ad26.COV2.S at low or high dose, single or two shots; a few received placebo; per-sample allocation not given. It was on day 63 after the first vaccine or placebo injection that samples were taken. The method was immunoSEQ multiplex PCR; TCRdb's version includes in-frame clones alone and lacks a portion of them. Of 200,000 to 250,000 clones in the sample, approximately 87% are singletons; the top ten hold approximately 12%. The sample was peripheral blood, taken in a trial of Ad26.COV2.S vaccine versus placebo. The receptors shown here come from a person aged 18 to 65 who received the Ad26.COV2.S COVID-19 vaccine or a placebo.

J is TRBJ2-7 and V is TRBV19; the match to TRBD2 covers 7 bases. The CDR3 covers 11 residues. V gave up 6 bases and J gave up 6 bases; unmatched junction bases: 2. Germline V gene lookup returns CDR1 LNHDA and CDR2 SQIVND (reference sequence). The CDR3 sequence: CASRGGVEQYF. The DNA for the CDR3 is TGTGCCAGTAGGGGAGGGGTCGAGCAGTACTTC.

The chain is built from TRBV13 and TRBJ1-1; 11 bases fit TRBD1. Germline-derived CDR1 and CDR2 are PRHDT and FYEKMQ (reference sequence). Trimming took 3 bases from V and 2 from J; bases not matched to a gene: 5. The CDR3 length is 16 residues. The CDR3: CASSFRDRGRNTEAFF. CDR3 nucleotide sequence: TGTGCCAGCAGCTTCCGGGACAGGGGGAGAAACACTGAAGCTTTCTTT.

The genes are TRBV5-5 and TRBJ2-7; 10 bases agree with TRBD2. Germline V lookup: CDR1 SGHKS, CDR2 YYEKEE (reference sequence). V was pared by 5 bases and J by 0 bases, with 8 bases of the junction left unmatched. There are 16 residues in the CDR3. The CDR3, as DNA: TGTGCCAGCAGATTAGGACTAGCGGAGCGCTCCTACGAGCAGTACTTC. As protein: CASRLGLAERSYEQYF. The full variable domain, rest sourced from reference TRBV5-5 and TRBJ2-7, is DAGVTQSPTHLIKTRGQQVTLRCSPISGHKSVSWYQQVLGQGPQFIFQYYEKEERGRGNFPDRFSARQFPNYSSELNVNALLLGDSALYLCASRLGLAERSYEQYFGPGTRLTVT.

As for this clone: A junction boundary mismatches the germline segment, possibly from a read error. The J gene is TRBJ1-2, the V gene TRBV7-2; D gene uncertain. The CDR3 covers 12 residues. Germline V gives CDR1 SGHTA, CDR2 FQGNSA. CDR3 coding DNA: TGTGCCAGCAGCTTAGGAGGAGACCGACCCTCCTTC. It yields the protein CASSLGGDRPSF.

A single count supports this clone. V usage is TRBV2 and J usage is TRBJ2-1; D remains ambiguous. CDR1 is SNHLY and CDR2 is FYNNEI in the germline V gene. The CDR3 is 12 residues long. V gave up 6 bases and J gave up 6 bases, with 9 bases separating them. CDR3 nucleotides: TGTGCCAGCAGGCGAGACCTCAATGAGCAGTTCTTC. As protein: CASRRDLNEQFF.

This chain connects TRBV18 to TRBJ1-2; TRBD1 agrees at 9 bases. Germline V CDR1 and CDR2: KGHSH, LQKENI. The CDR3 length is 16 residues. The V and J ends lost 0 bases and 1 base, in that order; junction bases with no gene match: 3. CDR3: CASSPPGQGLNYGYTF. Written as DNA, the CDR3 is TGTGCCAGCTCACCACCGGGACAGGGCCTTAACTATGGCTACACCTTC.

The chain is built from TRBV13 and TRBJ2-3; D is undetermined. Trimming removed 4 bases from V and 1 base from J, with 12 bases in between. Germline-derived CDR1 and CDR2 are PRHDT and FYEKMQ (reference sequence). The CDR3 sequence is 15 residues long. CDR3 coding DNA: TGTGCCAGCAGCTCCCGGTTGCGGCGCACAGATACGCAGTATTTT. Its translation: CASSSRLRRTDTQYF.

This chain connects TRBV1 to TRBJ2-1; the table's D call, TRBD2, has no DNA check behind it. TRBV1 is noted as a pseudogene. The CDR3 length is 14 residues. The CDR3 DNA sequence: TGCACCAGCAGCCCCCTTCTAGCGGGGGATGAGCAGTTCTTC. It is translated as CTSSPLLAGDEQFF.

The gene calls are TRBV7-2 and TRBJ2-7, with TRBD2 matching 13 bases. V lost 4 bases, J lost 6 bases, and 18 bases stayed unmatched. Germline V lookup: CDR1 SGHTA, CDR2 FQGNSA. The CDR3 length is 19 residues. The CDR3 DNA sequence: TGTGCCAGCAGCTCCGCCCCTCGGACTAGCGGGAGCATCTGGGGCGAGCAGTACTTC. Translation: CASSSAPRTSGSIWGEQYF.

This sequence joins TRBV13 and TRBJ2-6, with D unresolved. Germline lookup yields CDR1 PRHDT and CDR2 FYEKMQ (reference sequence). Trimming shortened V by 0 bases and J by 4 bases, and 7 bases separated the two germline ends. The CDR3 has 15 residues. CDR3 DNA: TGTGCCAGCAGCTTAGGGACACCCGGGGCCAACGTCCTGACTTTC. It encodes CASSLGTPGANVLTF.

The V and J genes are TRBV5-1 and TRBJ2-3; 9 nucleotides align to TRBD2. The CDR3 runs 12 residues. V shed 5 bases and J 7 bases; nucleotides not matched to a gene: 2. Germline V gives CDR1 SGHRS, CDR2 YFSETQ. CDR3 protein: CASSSGGYTQYF. CDR3 in DNA: TGCGCCAGCAGTAGCGGGGGCTATACGCAGTATTTT.

This clone was picked up one time. The chain employs TRBV27 and TRBJ1-1; no clear D gene. Between the trimmed V and J ends, which lost 2 bases and 0 bases, there was a span of 7 bases. The CDR3 loop spans 14 amino acids. Germline CDR1 MNHEY, CDR2 SMNVEV (reference sequence). CDR3 amino acids: CASSLTALNTEAFF. CDR3 DNA: TGTGCCAGCAGTTTAACTGCTTTGAACACTGAAGCTTTCTTT.

To note about this clone: The junction differs from germline at one of its ends, possibly a read error. CDR3 sequence reads: CASTLSGSYNEQFF. The CDR3 DNA is TGTGCCAGCACTTTAAGCGGTTCCTACAATGAGCAGTTCTTC. The V gene is TRBV28, the J gene TRBJ2-1; TRBD2 is a possible D gene (5 bases). The CDR3 has 14 amino acids. Germline V CDR1 and CDR2: MDHEN, SYDVKM.

The chain links TRBV5-8 to TRBJ2-7; perhaps D is TRBD1 or TRBD2 (5 bases each). The V gene lost 0 bases and the J gene lost 2 bases, with 9 bases spanning the gap. Germline V lookup: CDR1 SGHTS, CDR2 YDEGEE. CDR3 length: 14 residues. The CDR3 nucleotides read TGTGCCAGCAGCTTGGAGGGGACCACCTACGAGCAGTACTTC. It is translated as CASSLEGTTYEQYF.

This chain joins TRBV9 and TRBJ2-3; the D gene could be TRBD1 or TRBD2 (5 bases each). CDR1 SGDLS and CDR2 YYNGEE come from the germline V gene. CDR3 length: 13 amino acids. The V gene lost 3 bases and the J gene lost 9 bases, with 14 bases spanning the gap. This CDR3 reads CASSAGRWDTQYF. As DNA, the CDR3 is TGTGCCAGCAGCGCAGGGCGTTGGGACACGCAGTATTTT.

Regarding this clone: Compared with germline, one end of the junction differs, possibly owing to a read error. This sequence joins TRBV7-7 and TRBJ2-2; 8 nucleotides align to TRBD2. Looked up from germline, CDR1 is SSHAT and CDR2 is FNYEAQ (reference sequence). The CDR3 has 17 residues. The CDR3: CASSRASGGPNTGELFF. The CDR3 coding sequence is TGTGCTAGCAGCCGCGCGAGCGGGGGCCCGAACACCGGGGAGCTGTTTTTT. Full variable domain (rest looked up from reference TRBV7-7 and TRBJ2-2): GAGVSQSPRYKVTKRGQDVTLRCDPISSHATLYWYQQALGQGPEFLTYFNYEAQPDKSGLPSDRFSAERPEGSISTLTIQRTEQRDSAMYRCASSRASGGPNTGELFFGEGSRLTVL.

The rearrangement joins TRBV19 to TRBJ1-5, with unresolved D. The V end lost 8 bases, the J end lost 5 bases, and 19 bases lay between the germline ends. Germline-derived CDR1 and CDR2 are LNHDA and SQIVND (reference sequence). This CDR3 is 15 amino acids long. The CDR3 nucleotides read TGTGCCAGTCACTTGAGGGTCGGGGTAGATCAGCCCCAGCATTTT. Amino acid sequence: CASHLRVGVDQPQHF.

The rearrangement joins TRBV10-1 to TRBJ2-5, with D perhaps matching TRBD1 or TRBD2 (5 bases each). The length of the CDR3 is 14 residues. V was pared by 2 bases and J by 4 bases, with 11 bases between. In germline, CDR1 is WNHNN, CDR2 SYGVQD (reference sequence). The CDR3 nucleotides read TGCGCCAGCAGTGAGGGGACGGGCGGAGAGACCCAGTACTTC. Translation gives CASSEGTGGETQYF.

The gene calls are TRBV10-3 and TRBJ1-3, with D hard to call. Germline CDR1 ENHRY, CDR2 SYGVKD. Trimming pared 6 bases from V and 0 bases from J, leaving 9 bases between. This CDR3 has 14 residues. The CDR3 loop reads CAISGPSSGNTIYF. The CDR3 nucleotides read TGTGCCATCAGCGGGCCGTCCTCTGGAAACACCATATATTTT.

The chain has TRBV6-6 and TRBJ1-5; D unresolved. This CDR3 is built from 15 residues. Trimming cost V 2 bases and J 4 bases, with 12 bases left between them. Germline V gene data show CDR1 as MNHNY and CDR2 as SVGAGI (reference sequence). CDR3 in amino acids: CASSYGSPQNQPQHF. In DNA form, the CDR3 reads TGTGCCAGCAGTTACGGATCTCCTCAAAATCAGCCCCAGCATTTT.

The chain links TRBV6-2 or TRBV6-3 to TRBJ1-5; D uncertain. This CDR3 spans 15 amino acids. With 3 bases removed from V and 6 bases from J, the gap between germline ends came to 15 bases. Germline-derived CDR1 and CDR2 are MNHEY and SVGEGT. The CDR3 loop is CASSYGQMGSQPQHF. The CDR3 bases are TGTGCCAGCAGTTATGGGCAAATGGGGAGTCAGCCCCAGCATTTT.

This sequence joins TRBV7-2 and TRBJ1-1; D remains unclear. This CDR3 spans 14 amino acids. CDR1 is SGHTA, CDR2 FQGNSA, per germline. Trimming cost V 5 bases and J 1 base, with 11 bases left between them. CDR3 DNA sequence: TGTGCCAGCAGCCCGAGGACGGAGAACACTGAAGCTTTCTTT. It encodes CASSPRTENTEAFF.

This chain connects TRBV4-1 to TRBJ2-3; 8 bases are shared with TRBD2. V gave up 1 base and J gave up 2 bases; unmatched junction bases: 5. CDR3 length: 16 amino acids. CDR1 and CDR2 (germline): MGHRA, YSYEKL. In DNA, the CDR3 is TGCGCCAGCAGCCAAGGACCGGGAGGGGCCACAGATACGCAGTATTTT. Amino acids: CASSQGPGGATDTQYF.

V and J are TRBV18 and TRBJ2-5; D might be TRBD1 (7 bases). Per germline, CDR1 KGHSH and CDR2 LQKENI. CDR3 size: 17 residues. V lost 3 bases, J lost 2 bases, and 19 bases lay in between. This CDR3 reads CASSPGTVGGLQETQYF. CDR3 bases: TGTGCCAGCTCACCGGGGACAGTGGGGGGTCTACAAGAGACCCAGTACTTC.

The chain uses TRBV9 and TRBJ2-3; 11 bases match TRBD2. With V trimmed by 1 base and J by 0 bases, 1 base remained unmatched. The germline CDR1 and CDR2 sequences are SGDLS and YYNGEE. This CDR3 comprises 16 residues. The CDR3 loop is CASSVRTSGSTDTQYF. For the CDR3, the DNA is TGTGCCAGCAGCGTAAGGACTAGCGGGAGCACAGATACGCAGTATTTT.

The chain combines TRBV7-8 with TRBJ2-7, with D hard to call. CDR1 SGHVS and CDR2 FQNEAQ come from the germline V gene. V dropped 5 bases and J dropped 4 bases, with 12 bases sitting between them. This CDR3 has 13 residues. The chain's CDR3 is CASSPTNGYEQYF. The CDR3 nucleotides read TGTGCCAGCAGCCCAACCAACGGTTACGAGCAGTACTTC.

J is TRBJ2-6 and V is TRBV12-3 or TRBV12-4, with D unresolved. This CDR3 spans 13 amino acids. The V end was cut by 5 bases, the J end by 4 bases, with 6 bases between. In DNA form, the CDR3 reads TGTGCCAGCAGTAGAAGCGGGGCCAACGTCCTGACTTTC. Translated, it gives CASSRSGANVLTF.